This T cell receptor beta chain was captured by sequencing in a study of T cells after posttransplantation cyclophosphamide. Sequenced by immunoSEQ multiplex PCR; TCRdb stores in-frame clones only, minus some. This table holds approximately 12,000 clones, 75% to 85% found once. CDR3 length: 12 residues. The germline CDR1 and CDR2 sequences are MNHNS and SASEGT. Controls had myeloablative marrow grafts with methotrexate and calcineurin inhibitor, sampled at 1 year. A remark on this clone: An end of the junction does not agree with germline; a read error may underlie this.

This specimen consisted of PBMCs, obtained about 370 days after allogeneic stem cell transplant with calcineurin inhibitor and methotrexate. The chain carries TRBV6-1 and TRBJ2-5; no clear D. This receptor was taken from a young adult male patient who received an allogeneic stem cell transplant from an unrelated donor, was CMV-positive, and had acute GVHD only. Part of the T cells may come from the graft donor. The CDR3, as DNA: TGTGCCAGCAGTGAAGCACTCCAGAAGCGAGACTTC. Translated: CASSEALQKRDF.